This TCR beta chain is from a study of blood T cell repertoires in COVID-19. The CDR3 spans 17 residues. V trimming: 2 bases; J trimming: 2 bases; junction bases outside the gene matches: 3. Germline lookup yields CDR1 SGHRS and CDR2 YFSETQ. Per the original data handling: Reference gene primer amplification gave nucleated cell count estimates. Clones were sequenced by immunoSEQ multiplex PCR, and TCRdb holds only the in-frame ones, with some missing. Clone size and V and J calls were adopted from that table, with D and trimming inferred from the DNA. This sample has 65,000 to 80,000 clones, with 86% found just once.

Sequences were obtained from peripheral blood. The sequence derives from a man aged 30-40 years with acute or convalescent COVID-19. V and J are TRBV5-1 and TRBJ2-1; 14 nucleotides match TRBD2. The CDR3 reads CASSLRLAGGTYNEQFF. Written as DNA, the CDR3 is TGCGCCAGCAGCTTAAGACTAGCGGGGGGGACCTACAATGAGCAGTTCTTC.